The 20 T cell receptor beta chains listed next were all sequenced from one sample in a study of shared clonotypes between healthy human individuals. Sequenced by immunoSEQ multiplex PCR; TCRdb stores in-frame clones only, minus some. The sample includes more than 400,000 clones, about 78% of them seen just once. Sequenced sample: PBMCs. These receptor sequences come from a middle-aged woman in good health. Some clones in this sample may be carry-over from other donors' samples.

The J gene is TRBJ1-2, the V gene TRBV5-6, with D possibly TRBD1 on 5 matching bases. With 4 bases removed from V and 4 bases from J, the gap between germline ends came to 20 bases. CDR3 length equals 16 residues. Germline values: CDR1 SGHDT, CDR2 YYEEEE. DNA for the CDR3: TGTGCCAGCAGCAACTTTGCCCTGGGGGGGACCTATGGCTACACCTTC. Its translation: CASSNFALGGTYGYTF.

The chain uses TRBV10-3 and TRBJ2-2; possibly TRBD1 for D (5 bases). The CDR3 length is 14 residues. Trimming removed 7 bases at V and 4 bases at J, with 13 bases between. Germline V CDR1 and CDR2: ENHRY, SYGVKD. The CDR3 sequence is CAITGQGGTGELFF. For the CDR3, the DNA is TGTGCCATCACCGGGCAGGGCGGCACCGGGGAGCTGTTTTTT.

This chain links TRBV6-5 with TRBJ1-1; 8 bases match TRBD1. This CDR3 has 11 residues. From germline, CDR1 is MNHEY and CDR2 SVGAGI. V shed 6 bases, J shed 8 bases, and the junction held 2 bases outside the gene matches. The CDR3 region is CASSRDREAFF. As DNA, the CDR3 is TGTGCCAGCAGCAGGGACAGGGAAGCTTTCTTT.

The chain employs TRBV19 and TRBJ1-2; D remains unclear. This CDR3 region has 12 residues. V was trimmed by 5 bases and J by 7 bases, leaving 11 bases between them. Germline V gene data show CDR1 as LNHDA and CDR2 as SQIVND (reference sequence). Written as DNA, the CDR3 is TGTGCCAGTAGTGGGGAGGGCCGTGGCTACACCTTC. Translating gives CASSGEGRGYTF.

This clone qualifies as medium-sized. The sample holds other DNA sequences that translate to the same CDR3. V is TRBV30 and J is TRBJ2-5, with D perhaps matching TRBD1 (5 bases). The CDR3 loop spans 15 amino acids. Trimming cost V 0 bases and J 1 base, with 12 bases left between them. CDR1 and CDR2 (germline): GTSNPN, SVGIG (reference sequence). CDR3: CAWSVLGHGQETQYF. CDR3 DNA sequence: TGTGCCTGGAGTGTACTCGGACACGGCCAAGAGACCCAGTACTTC.

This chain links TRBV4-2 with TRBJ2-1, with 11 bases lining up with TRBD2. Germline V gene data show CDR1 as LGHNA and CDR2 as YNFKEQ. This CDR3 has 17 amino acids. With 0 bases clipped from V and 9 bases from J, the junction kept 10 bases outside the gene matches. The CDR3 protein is CASSQEAASGRLGEQFF. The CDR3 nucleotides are TGTGCCAGCAGCCAAGAGGCGGCTAGCGGGAGGTTGGGTGAGCAGTTCTTC.

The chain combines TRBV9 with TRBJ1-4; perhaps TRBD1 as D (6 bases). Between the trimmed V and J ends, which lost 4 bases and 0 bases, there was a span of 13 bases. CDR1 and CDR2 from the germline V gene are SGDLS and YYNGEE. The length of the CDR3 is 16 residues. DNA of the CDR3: TGTGCCAGCAGCCCACGGCAGGGGTCAACTAATGAAAAACTGTTTTTT. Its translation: CASSPRQGSTNEKLFF.

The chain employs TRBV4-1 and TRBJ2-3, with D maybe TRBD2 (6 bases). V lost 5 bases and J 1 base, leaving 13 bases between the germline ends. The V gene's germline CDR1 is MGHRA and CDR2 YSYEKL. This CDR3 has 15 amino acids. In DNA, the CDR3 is TGCGCCAGCAGCTACCAGGGACTCGGCACAGATACGCAGTATTTT. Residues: CASSYQGLGTDTQYF.

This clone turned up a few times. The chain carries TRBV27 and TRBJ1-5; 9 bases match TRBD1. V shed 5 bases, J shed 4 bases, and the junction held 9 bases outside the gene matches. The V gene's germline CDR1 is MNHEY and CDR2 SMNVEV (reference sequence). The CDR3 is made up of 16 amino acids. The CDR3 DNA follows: TGTGCCAGCAGTCACCTCGGGACAGGGAATAATCAGCCCCAGCATTTT. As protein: CASSHLGTGNNQPQHF.

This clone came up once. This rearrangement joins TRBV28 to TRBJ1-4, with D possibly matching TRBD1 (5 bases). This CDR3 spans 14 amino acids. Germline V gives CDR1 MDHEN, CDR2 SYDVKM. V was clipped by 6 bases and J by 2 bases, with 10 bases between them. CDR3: CASSPGGTNEKLFF. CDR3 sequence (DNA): TGTGCCAGCAGCCCGGGGGGGACTAATGAAAAACTGTTTTTT.

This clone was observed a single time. The CDR3 nucleotides read TGTGCCAGCAGCTTAGCGGCGGAGGGATCCTACGAGCAGTACTTC. It codes for CASSLAAEGSYEQYF. The V and J genes are TRBV11-2 and TRBJ2-7; tentatively, D is TRBD2 (6 bases). Trimming took off 1 base at V and 1 base at J, with 11 bases between the two ends. The CDR3 sequence is 15 residues long. Germline V gives CDR1 SGHAT, CDR2 FQNNGV. Complete variable domain (other parts from reference TRBV11-2 and TRBJ2-7): EAGVAQSPRYKIIEKRQSVAFWCNPISGHATLYWYQQILGQGPKLLIQFQNNGVVDDSQLPKDRFSAERLKGVDSTLKIQPAKLEDSAVYLCASSLAAEGSYEQYFGPGTRLTVT.

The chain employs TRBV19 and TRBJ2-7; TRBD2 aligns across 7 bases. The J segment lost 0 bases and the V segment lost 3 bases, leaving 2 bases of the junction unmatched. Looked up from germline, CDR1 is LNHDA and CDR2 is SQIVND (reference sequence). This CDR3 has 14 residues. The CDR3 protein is CASSILADSYEQYF. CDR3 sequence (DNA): TGTGCCAGTAGTATCCTAGCGGACTCCTACGAGCAGTACTTC. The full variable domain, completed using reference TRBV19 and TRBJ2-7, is DGGITQSPKYLFRKEGQNVTLSCEQNLNHDAMYWYRQDPGQGLRLIYYSQIVNDFQKGDIAEGYSVSREKKESFPLTVTSAQKNPTAFYLCASSILADSYEQYFGPGTRLTVT.

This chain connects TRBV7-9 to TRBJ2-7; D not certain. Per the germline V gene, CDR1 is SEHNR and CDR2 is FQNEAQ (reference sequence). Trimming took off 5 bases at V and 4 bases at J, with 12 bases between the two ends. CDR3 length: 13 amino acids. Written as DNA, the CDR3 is TGTGCCAGCAGCGTAAGTGGCGCTTACGAGCAGTACTTC. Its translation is CASSVSGAYEQYF.

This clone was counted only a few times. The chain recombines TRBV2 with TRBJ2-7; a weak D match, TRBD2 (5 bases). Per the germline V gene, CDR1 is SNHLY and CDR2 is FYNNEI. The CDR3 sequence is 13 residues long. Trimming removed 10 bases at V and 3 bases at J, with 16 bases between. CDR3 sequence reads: CATNEEVYYEQYF. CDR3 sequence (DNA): TGTGCCACCAATGAGGAGGTGTACTACGAGCAGTACTTC. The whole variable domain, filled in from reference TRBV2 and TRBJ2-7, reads EPEVTQTPSHQVTQMGQEVILRCVPISNHLYFYWYRQILGQKVEFLVSFYNNEISEKSEIFDDQFSVERPDGSNFTLKIRSTKLEDSAMYFCATNEEVYYEQYFGPGTRLTVT.

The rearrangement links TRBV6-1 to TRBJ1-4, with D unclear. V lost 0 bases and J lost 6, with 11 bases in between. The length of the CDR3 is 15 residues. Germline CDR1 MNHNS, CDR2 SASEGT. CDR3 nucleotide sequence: TGTGCCAGCAGTGAAGCGCAGTCAGCGTATGAAAAACTGTTTTTT. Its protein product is CASSEAQSAYEKLFF.

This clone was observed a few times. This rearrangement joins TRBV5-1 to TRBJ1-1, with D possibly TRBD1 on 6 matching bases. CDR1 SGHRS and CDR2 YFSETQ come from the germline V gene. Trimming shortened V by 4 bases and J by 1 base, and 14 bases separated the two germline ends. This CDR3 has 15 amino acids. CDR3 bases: TGCGCCAGCAGCCCTCTGGGACACAGGAACACTGAAGCTTTCTTT. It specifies CASSPLGHRNTEAFF.

This chain's CDR3 is CASSLYSGLGVSTEAFF. Here the CDR3 DNA reads TGTGCCAGCAGTTTATATTCAGGGTTGGGTGTGAGCACTGAAGCTTTCTTT. The chain joins TRBV27 to TRBJ1-1; maybe TRBD1 (5 bases). Germline CDR1 is MNHEY and CDR2 is SMNVEV (reference sequence). V dropped 1 base and J dropped 4 bases, with 19 bases sitting between them. The CDR3 sequence is 17 residues long.

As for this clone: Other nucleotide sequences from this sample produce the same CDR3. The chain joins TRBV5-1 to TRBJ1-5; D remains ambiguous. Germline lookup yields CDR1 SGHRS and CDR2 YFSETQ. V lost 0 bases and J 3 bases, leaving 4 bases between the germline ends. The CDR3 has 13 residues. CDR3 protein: CASSLDLNQPQHF. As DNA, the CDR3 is TGCGCCAGCAGCTTGGATCTCAATCAGCCCCAGCATTTT.

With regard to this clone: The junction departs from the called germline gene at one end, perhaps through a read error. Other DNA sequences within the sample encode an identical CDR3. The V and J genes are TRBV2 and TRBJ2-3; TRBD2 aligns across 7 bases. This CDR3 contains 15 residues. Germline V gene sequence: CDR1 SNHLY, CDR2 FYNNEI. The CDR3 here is CASSDGGGSTDTQYF. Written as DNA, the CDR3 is TGTGCCAGCAGTGACGGCGGCGGGAGCACCGATACGCAGTATTTT.

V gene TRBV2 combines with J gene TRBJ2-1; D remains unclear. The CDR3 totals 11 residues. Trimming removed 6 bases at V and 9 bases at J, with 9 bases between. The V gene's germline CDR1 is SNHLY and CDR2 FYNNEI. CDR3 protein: CASSYQSEQFF. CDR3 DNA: TGTGCCAGCAGCTATCAGTCTGAGCAGTTCTTC.